This TCR beta chain was recovered during a study of beta chain features in type 1 diabetes (dated by TCRdb to the late 2010s). Background on the whole study: Mean age, gender distribution, total cell number and subset yield did not differ between patients and healthy donors. A total of under 140,000,000 sorted cells were examined across all samples, and the number of cells per subset was strongly correlated with RNA yield. The study compared TCRB repertoires of sorted circulating CD4+ T cell subsets between recently diagnosed type 1 diabetes patients and matched healthy donors. Regulatory and stem cell-like memory subsets were isolated from only 8 patients and about eight healthy donors, whereas naive and central memory subsets came from all 30 or so donors. The full study reports these points: PCR might favor shorter templates, but patient and control samples were amplified and corrected together, so any skew would affect both groups equally. Naive, central memory and regulatory TCRB repertoires appeared more similar among patients than among healthy donors. At VDJ recombination sites, patients with type 1 diabetes made fewer insertions and deleted more nucleotides, a pattern implying thymic rearrangement abnormalities. A moderate but significant shortening of TCRB CDR3 length was observed in type 1 diabetes patients in all four CD4+ subsets. Because cDNA was sequenced instead of genomic DNA, highly expressing activated cells could be over-represented, though the groups showed no difference in activation or CD3 levels. Because small numbers of individuals were included in the HLA sub-analyses, any influence of HLA type on TCRB rearrangement was left unresolved.

The entire amount of isolated RNA was reverse transcribed using the High Capacity cDNA Reverse Transcription Kit, so the sequenced TCRB transcripts were expressed ones. Deep immunoSEQ sequencing was applied to naive, central memory and regulatory T cell samples, giving an average of roughly 3.5 million total reads per sample. After sorted cells were lysed in RLT buffer, RNA was extracted with DNase-treated RNeasy Micro or Mini kits, with the choice depending on cell number. Each cell subset was processed separately to prevent cross-contamination, with patient and healthy donor samples processed together. Using the immunoSEQ multiplex PCR, TCRB sequences were amplified from cDNA into 87-bp fragments spanning the CDR3 region. Amplicons were sequenced on the Illumina HiSeq platform. In the authors' own workflow: Synthetic template baselines were used to correct PCR bias computationally, reads within Hamming distance 2 were collapsed, and singletons that could not be merged were discarded. By aligning reads against IMGT, V, D and J genes, CDR3 length, and insertions or deletions at six rearrangement sites were assigned. Clonotype counts were normalized to sorted cell number within each subset before computing true diversity and Gini coefficients with the tcR R package. The overlap coefficient, calculated on TCRB nucleotide sequences, was used to measure repertoire sharing. As a proxy for the pre-selection repertoire, out-of-frame TCRB sequences from naive cells were analyzed. TCRdb took this table from immuneACCESS and kept in-frame rearrangements with V and J called. Such tables lack part of the clones; where checked against another copy, unresolved V genes explain under half of the gap, and the rest is unexplained. The DNA gave D and trimming, while V, J and clone size come from that table. The sample data list about 340,000 clones, and roughly 12% of these were observed just once. The ten largest clonotypes hold over 0.014% of the sample.

The germline V gene supplies CDR1 SNHLY and CDR2 FYNNEI. The CDR3 goes from the cysteine to the phenylalanine over 14 residues. CDR3 DNA only is kept here, 42 bases in frame from base 1. The germline V and J ends show losses of 6 bases and 1 base respectively, and no gene match explains 4 bases of the junction. A few counts support this clone. Its antigen specificity is not known. Base quality data are lacking; no much larger clone is found one base away. From each donor, a single peripheral blood sample of approximately 110 mL on average was drawn into heparinised tubes. A BD FACSAria II and a panel including CD45RO, CCR7, CD25, CD127, CD95 and CD27 were used to sort naive, central memory, regulatory and stem cell-like memory CD4+ T cells. Every sorted population had a purity above 95%. PBMCs were isolated right away by Lymphoprep density gradient centrifugation and were stained directly, without culture. To minimize batch effects, samples were stained and sorted in pairs, one healthy donor with one patient per experiment.

The material sequenced was naive CD4+ T cells from blood. According to the study, the label for this sample's cell subset or site signals: true naive CD4+ T cells. The receptor was isolated from a woman under 30 with type 1 diabetes. The V gene is TRBV2 and the J gene is TRBJ1-1, and 8 bases in between align with TRBD1. The CDR3 protein: CASSIGQGNTEAFF. The bases are TGTGCCAGCAGCATCGGACAGGGGAACACTGAAGCTTTCTTT.